The clone carrying this TCR beta chain has a handful of counts. The antigen remains unidentified. One entry per CDR3 protein results from TCRdb running MiXCR on the 5' RACE reads. Of 230,000 or so distinct CDR3 sequences detected, about 8.3% appear once; the ten largest clones hold about 3%. The record originates from a study of identical twins. Study-wide findings and caveats: Shared out-of-frame alpha sequences (those common to twins) showed excess low generation probability. Invariant MAIT and iNKT cells are populations that could partly confound zero-insertion analyses. Less excess twin sharing appeared in beta out-of-frame sequences. Clonotypes of the beta chain that were abundant in cord blood carried fewer insertions (memory repertoires showed none).

The CDR3 runs 15 residues. The germline V gene has CDR1 MNHEY and CDR2 SMNVEV (reference sequence). J lost 3 bases, V lost 4 bases, and 6 bases had no gene match. The same specimen was also included in a second study, on yellow fever vaccine responses in identical twins.

The rearrangement links TRBV27 to TRBJ2-7; 10 nucleotides align to TRBD1. The specimen sequenced was CD8+ T cells sorted from blood. The source is a woman between 18 and 30 years old in good health. Here the CDR3 reads CASSSRTGGVYEQYF. The CDR3 DNA sequence: TGTGCCAGCAGTTCCAGGACAGGGGGTGTCTACGAGCAGTACTTC.